These 28 T cell receptor beta chains share one sample of origin, sequenced in a study of CD8 T cells in Susac syndrome. RNA, at roughly 0.5 to 1 ug, was reverse transcribed with random hexamers. TCRdb reprocessed the immunoSEQ multiplex PCR reads with MiXCR, giving one entry per CDR3 protein. The sample yields fewer than 150,000 distinct CDR3 sequences, 85% to 95% seen once. Sequenced material: CD8+ T cells from PBMCs. The receptors stem from a human donor in good health.

The chain has TRBV7-2 and TRBJ2-7, with 7 bases aligning to TRBD2. The CDR3 totals 14 residues. Germline-derived CDR1 and CDR2 are SGHTA and FQGNSA. V shed 1 base, J shed 4 bases, and the junction held 4 bases outside the gene matches. This chain's CDR3 is CASSLGAGAYEQYF. DNA of the CDR3: TGTGCCAGCAGCTTAGGCGCGGGAGCTTACGAGCAGTACTTC.

This chain joins TRBV27 and TRBJ2-2; 9 nucleotides agree with TRBD2. The J segment lost 7 bases and the V segment lost 10 bases, leaving 16 bases of the junction unmatched. This CDR3 is built from 16 residues. Germline CDR1 MNHEY, CDR2 SMNVEV (reference sequence). CDR3 amino acids: CATREMAGGPIGELFF. The CDR3 coding sequence is TGTGCCACCCGGGAAATGGCGGGAGGGCCGATCGGGGAGCTGTTTTTT.

V is TRBV19 and J is TRBJ2-1, with TRBD1 matching 8 bases. The ends lost 9 bases at V and 7 bases at J; junction bases unmatched: 11. Germline CDR1 is LNHDA and CDR2 is SQIVND (reference sequence). The CDR3 extends over 14 amino acids. CDR3 in DNA: TGTGCCAGCACACGGACAGGGTTTTGGAATGAGCAGTTCTTC. It codes for CASTRTGFWNEQFF.

The V and J genes are TRBV10-2 and TRBJ2-7; 8 bases are shared with TRBD2. J lost 4 bases, V lost 4 bases, and 12 bases had no gene match. Germline CDR1 and CDR2: WSHSY and SAAADI. There are 16 residues in the CDR3. The CDR3 protein is CASSGPISGRNYEQYF. Here the CDR3 DNA reads TGCGCCAGCAGTGGTCCAATAAGCGGGAGAAATTACGAGCAGTACTTC.

This chain joins TRBV19 and TRBJ2-7; D gene ambiguous. The length of the CDR3 is 12 residues. Trimming pared 5 bases from V and 6 bases from J, leaving 11 bases between. Germline V gives CDR1 LNHDA, CDR2 SQIVND (reference sequence). CDR3 loop: CASSLRHREQYF. The CDR3 nucleotides read TGTGCCAGTAGTCTGAGACATCGCGAGCAGTACTTC. The full variable domain, completed using reference TRBV19 and TRBJ2-7, is DGGITQSPKYLFRKEGQNVTLSCEQNLNHDAMYWYRQDPGQGLRLIYYSQIVNDFQKGDIAEGYSVSREKKESFPLTVTSAQKNPTAFYLCASSLRHREQYFGPGTRLTVT.

V and J are TRBV20-1 and TRBJ1-2, with D unresolved. CDR1 and CDR2 from the germline V gene are DFQATT and SNEGSKA (reference sequence). The V end was cut by 0 bases, the J end by 0 bases, with 8 bases between. The CDR3 is 14 residues long. CDR3 sequence reads: CSARDSATNYGYTF. As DNA, the CDR3 is TGCAGTGCTAGAGATTCAGCGACTAACTATGGCTACACCTTC.

This clonotype was picked up one time. The chain has TRBV30 and TRBJ2-3; D remains unclear. This CDR3 is 14 amino acids long. Trimming pared 0 bases from V and 3 bases from J, leaving 10 bases between. The germline V gene has CDR1 GTSNPN and CDR2 SVGIG (reference sequence). CDR3 sequence (DNA): TGTGCCTGGAGTGTCACAGCCTTGACAGATACGCAGTATTTT. Amino acid sequence: CAWSVTALTDTQYF.

The gene calls are TRBV7-9 and TRBJ2-1; D possibly corresponds to TRBD1 (7 bases). The CDR3 loop spans 14 amino acids. V was clipped by 6 bases and J by 9 bases, with 18 bases between them. Germline assignment: CDR1 SEHNR and CDR2 FQNEAQ (reference sequence). CDR3 nucleotide sequence: TGTGCCAGCAGACGACAGGGTAAGGAGGGTGAGCAGTTCTTC. Translating it yields CASRRQGKEGEQFF.

CDR3 residues: CASSSRVSGRILAYEQYF. In nucleotides, the CDR3 is TGTGCCAGCAGCTCGCGCGTTAGCGGGAGAATATTGGCCTACGAGCAGTACTTC. The chain uses TRBV28 and TRBJ2-7, with 9 positions matching TRBD2. The CDR3 has 18 residues. Germline V gene sequence: CDR1 MDHEN, CDR2 SYDVKM. Unmatched junction bases numbered 17, after V lost 6 bases and J lost 2 bases.

This chain joins TRBV29-1 and TRBJ1-5; 9 nucleotides align to TRBD1. This CDR3 is 15 amino acids long. V was pared by 1 base and J by 3 bases, with 4 bases of the junction left unmatched. Germline V gives CDR1 SQVTM, CDR2 ANQGSEA. CDR3 residues: CSVEGWDRVNQPQHF. CDR3 DNA sequence: TGCAGCGTTGAAGGGTGGGACAGGGTCAATCAGCCCCAGCATTTT.

The chain links TRBV3-1 to TRBJ2-7; 10 nucleotides line up with TRBD1. The V gene's germline CDR1 is LGHDT and CDR2 YNNKEL (reference sequence). This CDR3 has 16 residues. V was pared by 0 bases and J by 2 bases, with 4 bases of the junction left unmatched. CDR3 sequence (DNA): TGTGCCAGCAGCCAAGATCTGGGGACAGGGGCCTACGAGCAGTACTTC. Translating it yields CASSQDLGTGAYEQYF.

This clonotype was seen only once. The rearrangement uses TRBV6-5 and TRBJ2-6; D remains unclear. The CDR3 covers 17 residues. The germline V gene has CDR1 MNHEY and CDR2 SVGAGI. V was pared by 0 bases and J by 2 bases, with 11 bases between. Written as DNA, the CDR3 is TGTGCCAGCAGTTACTCGATGTATGGGGCTGGGGCCAACGTCCTGACTTTC. Protein: CASSYSMYGAGANVLTF.

The chain employs TRBV18 and TRBJ1-2, with D uncertain. In germline, CDR1 is KGHSH, CDR2 LQKENI. The V end lost 0 bases, the J end lost 4 bases, and 9 bases lay between the germline ends. The CDR3 sequence is 14 residues long. CDR3 DNA: TGTGCCAGCTCACCACCCGCCAGCTTCTATGGCTACACCTTC. Residues: CASSPPASFYGYTF.

This chain uses TRBV12-3 or TRBV12-4 with TRBJ2-3; TRBD1 is a possible D gene (6 bases). The V gene lost 6 bases and the J gene lost 3 bases, with 7 bases spanning the gap. The CDR3 runs 12 residues. As DNA, the CDR3 is TGTGCCAGCAGGAGGGGGACAGATACGCAGTATTTT. Protein sequence: CASRRGTDTQYF.

This clonotype was observed a single time. The rearrangement uses TRBV27 and TRBJ2-4; D remains ambiguous. V gave up 3 bases and J gave up 0 bases, with 12 bases separating them. Germline assignment: CDR1 MNHEY and CDR2 SMNVEV (reference sequence). This CDR3 spans 16 amino acids. CDR3 protein: CASSFGGLLAKNIQYF. The DNA for the CDR3 is TGTGCCAGCAGTTTCGGTGGTCTACTAGCCAAAAACATTCAGTACTTC.

This chain links TRBV27 with TRBJ2-7, with 9 bases matching TRBD1. CDR1 is MNHEY and CDR2 is SMNVEV in the germline V gene (reference sequence). V trimming: 5 bases; J trimming: 2 bases; junction bases outside the gene matches: 7. The CDR3 is made up of 15 amino acids. CDR3: CASSPTGGATYEQYF. As DNA, the CDR3 is TGTGCCAGCAGTCCAACAGGGGGCGCGACCTACGAGCAGTACTTC.

The V call is TRBV29-1, the J call TRBJ2-3, with 14 positions matching TRBD2. The CDR3 sequence is 17 residues long. Trimming removed 8 bases from V and 4 bases from J; junction bases left unmatched: 14. Per the germline V gene, CDR1 is SQVTM and CDR2 is ANQGSEA. The CDR3 DNA reads TGCAGCCTGGGTGGGGGACTAGCGGGAGTAGAGGCAGATACGCAGTATTTT. Protein sequence: CSLGGGLAGVEADTQYF.

The DNA for the CDR3 is TGCAGCGTTGAAAAGACGGCGAGAGGCACCGGGGAGCTGTTTTTT. Translating it yields CSVEKTARGTGELFF. The V gene is TRBV29-1, the J gene TRBJ2-2; D call uncertain. Germline V gene sequence: CDR1 SQVTM, CDR2 ANQGSEA. This CDR3 is built from 15 residues. V was trimmed by 2 bases and J by 4 bases, leaving 14 bases between them.

The V and J genes are TRBV19 and TRBJ2-1, with D perhaps TRBD2 (6 bases). CDR3 length: 15 residues. V shed 4 bases and J shed 2 bases, with 12 bases lying between them. Germline V CDR1 and CDR2: LNHDA, SQIVND (reference sequence). CDR3 DNA: TGTGCCAGTAGTAAAGTTGCGGGGCCCTACAATGAGCAGTTCTTC. It encodes CASSKVAGPYNEQFF.

As concerns this clonotype: The DNA is left out, because the CDR3 cannot be placed on it with certainty; the CDR3 is given as TCRdb lists it. The chain couples TRBV6-2 or TRBV6-3 to TRBJ2-7. Looked up from germline, CDR1 is MNHEY and CDR2 is SVGEGT. Inclusive of both ends, the CDR3 amounts to 15 amino acids. The CDR3: CASSSSLPNSYEQYF.

The J gene is TRBJ2-7, the V gene TRBV15; perhaps TRBD2 as D (6 bases). Germline-derived CDR1 and CDR2 are LNHNV and YYDKDF (reference sequence). The CDR3 has 13 amino acids. Trimming took 5 bases from V and 3 from J, leaving 11 bases between them. This CDR3 is CATSEGLLYEQYF. CDR3 bases: TGTGCCACCAGCGAGGGACTTCTCTACGAGCAGTACTTC.

The chain has TRBV20-1 and TRBJ2-5; D is perhaps TRBD2 (6 bases). Germline CDR1 DFQATT, CDR2 SNEGSKA (reference sequence). This CDR3 spans 13 amino acids. V was trimmed by 4 bases and J by 5 bases, leaving 14 bases between them. For the CDR3, the DNA is TGCAGTGCTAAGAGGCGGGATTGGGAGACCCAGTACTTC. Encoded protein: CSAKRRDWETQYF.

V gene TRBV9 combines with J gene TRBJ1-1; tentatively, D is TRBD1 (5 bases). V lost 4 bases to trimming and J lost 1 base, with 14 bases between them. The CDR3 covers 15 residues. Germline V gene data show CDR1 as SGDLS and CDR2 as YYNGEE. The CDR3 is CASSPWDGTNTEAFF. The CDR3 DNA sequence: TGTGCCAGCAGCCCGTGGGACGGAACGAACACTGAAGCTTTCTTT.

The chain is built from TRBV25-1 and TRBJ1-5; D call uncertain. Germline values: CDR1 MGHDK, CDR2 SYGVNS. V dropped 2 bases and J dropped 7 bases, with 18 bases sitting between them. The CDR3 is made up of 16 amino acids. The DNA for the CDR3 is TGTGCCAGCAGTGAAGCGGGGAGGGTTGAAGACCAGCCCCAGCATTTT. Its translation: CASSEAGRVEDQPQHF. The full variable domain, in which reference TRBV25-1 and TRBJ1-5 provide the parts outside the CDR3, is EADIYQTPRYLVIGTGKKITLECSQTMGHDKMYWYQQDPGMELHLIHYSYGVNSTEKGDLSSESTVSRIRTEHFPLTLESARPSHTSQYLCASSEAGRVEDQPQHFGDGTRLSIL.

The CDR3 nucleotides read TGCGCCAGCAGCCAAGGCTCAAGGGCACCCTACGAGCAGTACTTC. As protein: CASSQGSRAPYEQYF. The chain recombines TRBV4-3 with TRBJ2-7, with D uncertain. The V gene lost 1 base and the J gene lost 2 bases, with 12 bases spanning the gap. CDR1 LGHNA and CDR2 YSLEER come from the germline V gene. There are 15 residues in the CDR3.

The rearrangement links TRBV5-4 to TRBJ2-2; tentative D call: TRBD1 (5 bases). Germline V gene data show CDR1 as SGHNT and CDR2 as YYREEE (reference sequence). There are 15 residues in the CDR3. The V gene lost 0 bases and the J gene lost 4 bases, with 10 bases spanning the gap. CDR3 bases: TGTGCCAGCAGCTTGGTGGCAGGGTTCACCGGGGAGCTGTTTTTT. It yields the protein CASSLVAGFTGELFF.

V and J are TRBV7-2 and TRBJ2-1; 7 bases line up with TRBD2. V lost 2 bases to trimming and J lost 6 bases; unmatched junction nucleotides: 10. The CDR3 is 16 residues long. The germline gives CDR1 SGHTA, CDR2 FQGNSA. CDR3 protein: CASSLSGSPGGNEQFF. CDR3 coding DNA: TGTGCCAGCAGCTTATCGGGGTCCCCGGGGGGCAATGAGCAGTTCTTC. Supplemented by reference TRBV7-2 and TRBJ2-1, the full variable domain reads GAGVSQSPSNKVTEKGKDVELRCDPISGHTALYWYRQSLGQGLEFLIYFQGNSAPDKSGLPSDRFSAERTGGSVSTLTIQRTQQEDSAVYLCASSLSGSPGGNEQFFGPGTRLTVL.

This rearrangement joins TRBV3-1 to TRBJ2-3; either TRBD1 or TRBD2 may supply D (6 bases each). This CDR3 spans 16 amino acids. Per the germline V gene, CDR1 is LGHDT and CDR2 is YNNKEL (reference sequence). The germline V and J ends were trimmed by 0 bases and 1 base, with 11 bases remaining between them. The CDR3 DNA follows: TGTGCCAGCAGCCAAGATGGGGGGCTTGGCACAGATACGCAGTATTTT. It specifies CASSQDGGLGTDTQYF.